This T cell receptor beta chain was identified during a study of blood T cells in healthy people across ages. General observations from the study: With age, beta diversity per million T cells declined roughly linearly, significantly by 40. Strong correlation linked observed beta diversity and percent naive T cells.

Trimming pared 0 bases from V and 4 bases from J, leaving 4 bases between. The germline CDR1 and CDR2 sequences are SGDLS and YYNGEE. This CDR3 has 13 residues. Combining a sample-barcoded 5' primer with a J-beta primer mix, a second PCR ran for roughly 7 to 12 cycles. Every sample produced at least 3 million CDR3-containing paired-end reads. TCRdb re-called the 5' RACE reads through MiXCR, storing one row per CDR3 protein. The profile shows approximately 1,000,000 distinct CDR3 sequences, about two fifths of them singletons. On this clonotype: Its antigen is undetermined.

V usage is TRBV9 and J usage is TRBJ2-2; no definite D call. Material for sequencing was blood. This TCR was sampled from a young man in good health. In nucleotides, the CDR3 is TGTGCCAGCAGCGTAGAATTCACCGGGGAGCTGTTTTTT. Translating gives CASSVEFTGELFF. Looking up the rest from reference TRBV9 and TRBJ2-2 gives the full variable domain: DSGVTQTPKHLITATGQRVTLRCSPRSGDLSVYWYQQSLDQGLQFLIQYYNGEERAKGNILERFSAQQFPDLHSELNLSSLELGDSALYFCASSVEFTGELFFGEGSRLTVL.